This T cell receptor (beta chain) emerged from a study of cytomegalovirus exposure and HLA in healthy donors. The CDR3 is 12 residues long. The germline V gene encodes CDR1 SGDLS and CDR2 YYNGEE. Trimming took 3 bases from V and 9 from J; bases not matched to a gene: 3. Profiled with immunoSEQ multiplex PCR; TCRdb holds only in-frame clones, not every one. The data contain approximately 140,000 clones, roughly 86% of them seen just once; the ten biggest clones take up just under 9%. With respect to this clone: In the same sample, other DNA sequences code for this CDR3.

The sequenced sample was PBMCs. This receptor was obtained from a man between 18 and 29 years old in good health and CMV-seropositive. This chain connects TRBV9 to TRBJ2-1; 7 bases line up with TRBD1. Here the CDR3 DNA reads TGTGCCAGCAGCGAACAGGGGACTGAGCAGTTCTTC. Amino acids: CASSEQGTEQFF.